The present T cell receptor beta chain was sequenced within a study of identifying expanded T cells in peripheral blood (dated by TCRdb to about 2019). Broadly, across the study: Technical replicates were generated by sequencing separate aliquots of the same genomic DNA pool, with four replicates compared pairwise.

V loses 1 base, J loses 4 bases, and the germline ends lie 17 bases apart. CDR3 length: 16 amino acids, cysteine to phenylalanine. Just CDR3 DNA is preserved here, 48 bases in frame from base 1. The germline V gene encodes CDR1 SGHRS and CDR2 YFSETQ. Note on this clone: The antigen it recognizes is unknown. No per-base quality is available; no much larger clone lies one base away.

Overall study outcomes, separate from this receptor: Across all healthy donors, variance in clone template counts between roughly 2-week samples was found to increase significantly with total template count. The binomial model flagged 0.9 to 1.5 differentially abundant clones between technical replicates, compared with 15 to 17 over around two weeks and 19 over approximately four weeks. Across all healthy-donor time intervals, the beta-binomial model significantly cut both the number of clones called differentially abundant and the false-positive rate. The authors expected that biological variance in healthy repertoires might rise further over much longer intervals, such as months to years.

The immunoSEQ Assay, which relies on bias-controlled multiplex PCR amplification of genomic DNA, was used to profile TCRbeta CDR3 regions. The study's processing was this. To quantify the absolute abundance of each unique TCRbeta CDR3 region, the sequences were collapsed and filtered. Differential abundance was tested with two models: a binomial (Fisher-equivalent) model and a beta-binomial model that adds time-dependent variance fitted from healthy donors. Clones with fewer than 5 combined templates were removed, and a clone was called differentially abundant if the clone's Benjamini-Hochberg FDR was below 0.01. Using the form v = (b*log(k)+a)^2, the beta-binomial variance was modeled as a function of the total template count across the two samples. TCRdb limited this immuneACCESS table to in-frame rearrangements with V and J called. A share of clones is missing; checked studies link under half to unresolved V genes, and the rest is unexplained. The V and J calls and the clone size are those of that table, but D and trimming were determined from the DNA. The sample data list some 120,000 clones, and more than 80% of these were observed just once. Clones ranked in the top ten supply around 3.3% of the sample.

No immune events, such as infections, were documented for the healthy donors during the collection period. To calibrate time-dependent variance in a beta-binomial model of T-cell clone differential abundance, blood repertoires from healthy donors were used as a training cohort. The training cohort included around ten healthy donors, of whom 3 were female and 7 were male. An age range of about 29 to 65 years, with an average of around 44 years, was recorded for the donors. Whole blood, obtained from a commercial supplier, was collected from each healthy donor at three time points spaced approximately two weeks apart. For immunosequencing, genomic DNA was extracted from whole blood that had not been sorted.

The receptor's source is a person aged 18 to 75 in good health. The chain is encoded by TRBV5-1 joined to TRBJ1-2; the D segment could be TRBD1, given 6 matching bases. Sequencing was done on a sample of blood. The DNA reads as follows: TGCGCCAGCAGCTTGTTCGTCGGGGGCGCTTCCTATGGCTACACCTTC. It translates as CASSLFVGGASYGYTF.